This note documents a single T cell receptor (beta chain) sequence. Its antigen is not identified. The data are from a study of T cells after yellow fever vaccination. Regarding the study as a whole: A minor fraction of clonotypes spanned both CD4 and CD8 compartments.

This CDR3 is built from 14 residues. The germline CDR1 and CDR2 sequences are SGHTA and FQGNSA. V lost 3 bases to trimming and J lost 2 bases, with 8 bases between them. They built TCR cDNA with 5'RACE template switching, a step that put in a universal primer site and UMIs. TCRdb itself ran the 5' RACE reads through MiXCR, one entry per CDR3 protein. Of some 390,000 distinct CDR3 sequences in the sample, around 20% are singletons; the top ten hold about 18%. The source is a man between 18 and 35 years old who received the YFV17D yellow fever vaccine. Sequencing was performed on PBMCs, taken before the yellow fever booster vaccination. The chain employs TRBV7-2 and TRBJ2-1; D ambiguous. CDR3 in DNA: TGTGCCAGCAGCTTCTCCCCCCCCTACAATGAGCAGTTCTTC. Translation: CASSFSPPYNEQFF.